The clone carrying this T cell receptor beta chain was seen ten or more times. The antigen is undetermined. This sample stems from a study of neurological immune-mediated disorders. A total of 2 million PBMCs stored at -80 degrees C provided the unsorted libraries. The CDR3 totals 12 residues. Germline CDR1 reads DFQATT; CDR2 reads SNEGSKA (reference sequence). V trimming: 5 bases; J trimming: 6 bases; junction bases outside the gene matches: 6. TCRdb processed the 5' RACE reads anew with MiXCR; each CDR3 protein has one entry. The table includes approximately 130,000 distinct CDR3 sequences, about 3.4% detected once. General study points: Repertoires from 18 of 34 multiple sclerosis patients grouped phylogenetically into a related-CDR3 cluster, suggesting a possible signature. The most TCR clonal expansion was seen in HTLV-1-associated myelopathy, and the least was seen in multiple sclerosis, which fell below healthy controls. None of the CDR3 amino acid sequences of expanded clones recurred across subjects, suggesting private repertoires in all groups.

Sequenced input: PBMCs. The TCR sequence derives from a woman aged 25 to 45 with multiple sclerosis. The rearrangement joins TRBV20-1 to TRBJ1-1, with TRBD1 matching 7 bases. The CDR3 DNA follows: TGCAGTGCTCCCCGACAGGGCGCTGAAGCTTTCTTT. Encoded protein: CSAPRQGAEAFF.